This record looks at one T cell receptor beta chain sequence and its context. This CDR3 spans 15 amino acids. CDR1 is LGHDT and CDR2 is YNNKEL in the germline V gene (reference sequence). This specimen comes from a study of monozygotic twins with inflammatory bowel disease. TCRdb derives one entry per CDR3 protein from the 5' RACE reads, leaving out DNA. Found here are 200,000 to 250,000 distinct CDR3 sequences; the top ten clones hold roughly 7.5%. The sequencing sample was made of blood. This receptor was taken from a human donor with ulcerative colitis or Crohn's disease, or a healthy co-twin of an affected twin (not recorded which). The rearrangement uses TRBV3-1 and TRBJ2-1; the D call of TRBD1 rests on TCRdb alone, since no DNA is present to check it. The CDR3 loop is CASSQRGQGAGEQFF.